Shown below are 30 T cell receptor beta chains from a single sample sequenced in a study of PD-1 and CTLA-4 blockade in melanoma. The repertoire was sequenced with immunoSEQ multiplex PCR; TCRdb's copy has only in-frame clones and lacks some. The sample shows over 5,500 clones, roughly 80% of them seen only once. The input for sequencing was CD8+ T cells from peripheral blood, taken before anti-PD-1 treatment. These receptors all stem from a human donor with melanoma.

The V gene is TRBV5-6, the J gene TRBJ1-5; D uncertain. Germline CDR1 reads SGHDT; CDR2 reads YYEEEE. Trimming took 3 bases from V and 7 from J, leaving 11 bases between them. CDR3 length: 13 residues. The CDR3 protein is CASSSAAGQPQHF. DNA for the CDR3: TGTGCCAGCAGCTCGGCGGCGGGCCAGCCCCAGCATTTT.

This clone was observed a single time. The chain uses TRBV29-1 and TRBJ2-1; D is unclear. The CDR3 sequence is 13 residues long. The V gene's germline CDR1 is SQVTM and CDR2 ANQGSEA. Trimming removed 4 bases from V and 3 bases from J, with 10 bases in between. This chain's CDR3 is CSVAPLFYNEQFF. CDR3 DNA sequence: TGCAGCGTTGCACCCCTTTTCTACAATGAGCAGTTCTTC.

This CDR3 is CASSIAGTRLNSNQPQHF. As DNA, the CDR3 is TGTGCCAGTAGTATAGCCGGGACAAGGTTGAATAGCAATCAGCCCCAGCATTTT. The chain carries TRBV19 and TRBJ1-5; a weak D match, TRBD1 (6 bases). Trimming stripped 1 base from V and 0 bases from J, with 16 bases between. The CDR3 is 18 amino acids. Germline V lookup: CDR1 LNHDA, CDR2 SQIVND (reference sequence).

The chain uses TRBV11-1 and TRBJ2-7; TRBD2 aligns across 7 bases. This CDR3 spans 15 amino acids. J gave up 5 bases and V 7 bases, and 14 bases lay outside the gene matches. CDR1 SGHAT and CDR2 FQDESV come from the germline V gene (reference sequence). As DNA, the CDR3 is TGTGCCAGCAATCCTAGGGCGGGAGTCAGCGACGAGCAGTACTTC. Amino acid sequence: CASNPRAGVSDEQYF.

The chain recombines TRBV5-4 with TRBJ2-5; 11 positions agree with TRBD1. Germline assignment: CDR1 SGHNT and CDR2 YYREEE (reference sequence). This CDR3 has 15 residues. V was clipped by 5 bases and J by 1 base; unmatched bases: 4. This CDR3 is CASRRGQGGQETQYF. The DNA of the CDR3 is TGTGCCAGCAGAAGGGGACAGGGGGGCCAAGAGACCCAGTACTTC.

The chain joins TRBV29-1 to TRBJ2-3; D unresolved. CDR1 SQVTM and CDR2 ANQGSEA come from the germline V gene. Trimming pared 4 bases from V and 6 bases from J, leaving 5 bases between. This CDR3 comprises 10 residues. CDR3 in amino acids: CSVASDTQYF. The CDR3 DNA reads as TGCAGCGTTGCCTCGGATACGCAGTATTTT.

This clone was counted a few times. The J gene is TRBJ2-7, the V gene TRBV12-3 or TRBV12-4; unclear D gene. The CDR3 consists of 13 residues. The V end was cut by 5 bases, the J end by 3 bases, with 11 bases between. The CDR3 reads CASSAGPSYEQYF. The CDR3 DNA follows: TGTGCCAGCAGTGCCGGACCAAGCTACGAGCAGTACTTC.

The rearrangement joins TRBV6-5 to TRBJ1-1; D is possibly TRBD1 (5 bases). The germline V gene has CDR1 MNHEY and CDR2 SVGAGI. V lost 2 bases to trimming and J lost 8 bases, with 12 bases between them. The CDR3 loop spans 13 amino acids. CDR3 nucleotides: TGTGCCAGCAGTTACGTCGCAGGGAGCGAAGCTTTCTTT. As protein: CASSYVAGSEAFF.

The chain couples TRBV7-8 to TRBJ2-7; no reliable D call. V was cut by 1 base and J by 7 bases, with 11 bases left in between. The CDR3 sequence is 13 residues long. Germline CDR1 is SGHVS and CDR2 is FQNEAQ. DNA of the CDR3: TGTGCCAGCAGCTTAGTTGGGCGACGTGAGCAGTACTTC. Amino acids: CASSLVGRREQYF. Filled out from reference TRBV7-8 and TRBJ2-7, the complete variable domain reads GAGVSQSPRYKVAKRGQDVALRCDPISGHVSLFWYQQALGQGPEFLTYFQNEAQLDKSGLPSDRFFAERPEGSVSTLKIQRTQQEDSAVYLCASSLVGRREQYFGPGTRLTVT.

The gene calls are TRBV9 and TRBJ2-7; D perhaps matches TRBD2 (5 bases). This CDR3 comprises 12 residues. Trimming shortened V by 4 bases and J by 2 bases, and 7 bases separated the two germline ends. The germline gives CDR1 SGDLS, CDR2 YYNGEE. CDR3 protein: CASSSGTYEQYF. CDR3 nucleotides: TGTGCCAGCAGCTCCGGGACCTACGAGCAGTACTTC.

The DNA of the CDR3 is TGTGCCAGCAGCTTAGTGCGGATCATGAACACTGAAGCTTTCTTT. Residues: CASSLVRIMNTEAFF. The rearrangement uses TRBV11-2 and TRBJ1-1; D not resolved. V lost 1 base and J 0 bases, leaving 9 bases between the germline ends. The CDR3 length is 15 residues. Germline V gene data show CDR1 as SGHAT and CDR2 as FQNNGV.

The chain carries TRBV7-8 and TRBJ1-4; D gene unclear. The CDR3 has 15 residues. Germline loops: CDR1 SGHVS, CDR2 FQNEAQ. The V end was cut by 1 base, the J end by 3 bases, with 9 bases between. CDR3 nucleotide sequence: TGTGCCAGCAGCTTAGTTCTGGGAGCTAATGAAAAACTGTTTTTT. It yields the protein CASSLVLGANEKLFF.

The CDR3 DNA sequence: TGTGCCAGCAGTTACTCGGAAGGGCACACTGAAGCTTTCTTT. Protein product: CASSYSEGHTEAFF. This rearrangement joins TRBV6-2 or TRBV6-3 to TRBJ1-1; D is unclear. Between the trimmed V and J ends, which lost 0 bases and 3 bases, there was a span of 8 bases. From germline, CDR1 is MNHEY and CDR2 SVGEGT. The CDR3 has 14 amino acids.

The table lists this clone with a count of one. The chain recombines TRBV10-1 with TRBJ1-1; maybe TRBD1 (5 bases). The CDR3 has 15 residues. Germline V gene data show CDR1 as WNHNN and CDR2 as SYGVQD (reference sequence). V was cut by 4 bases and J by 6 bases, with 18 bases left in between. The CDR3 reads CASSGHGQQGAEAFF. The CDR3 DNA reads as TGCGCCAGCAGTGGCCATGGTCAGCAGGGCGCTGAAGCTTTCTTT.

This clone was observed a few times. The rearrangement joins TRBV12-3 or TRBV12-4 to TRBJ2-2; D is undetermined. The CDR3 runs 13 residues. V shed 0 bases and J shed 6 bases, with 5 bases lying between them. The CDR3 loop reads CASSLAGPGELFF. CDR3 nucleotide sequence: TGTGCCAGCAGTTTAGCGGGTCCCGGGGAGCTGTTTTTT.

The V and J genes are TRBV11-3 and TRBJ2-7, with D perhaps TRBD1 (6 bases). Germline V gives CDR1 SGHNT, CDR2 YENEEA. V lost 3 bases and J 9 bases, leaving 12 bases between the germline ends. The CDR3 contains 12 residues. The CDR3 nucleotides are TGTGCCAGCAGCTTTACAGGGCTGGGGCAGTACTTC. Protein product: CASSFTGLGQYF.

The rearrangement links TRBV13 to TRBJ2-1; possibly TRBD1 or TRBD2 for D (5 bases each). This CDR3 comprises 14 residues. V was cut by 4 bases and J by 0 bases, with 7 bases left in between. Per the germline V gene, CDR1 is PRHDT and CDR2 is FYEKMQ (reference sequence). CDR3 DNA: TGTGCCAGCAGCTCAGGGAGCTCCTACAATGAGCAGTTCTTC. This encodes CASSSGSSYNEQFF.

CDR3 DNA sequence: TGTGCCAGCAGTTTCTTCGACGGAAACACCGGGGAGCTGTTTTTT. Protein product: CASSFFDGNTGELFF. The V and J genes are TRBV27 and TRBJ2-2; D is undetermined. V dropped 3 bases and J dropped 2 bases, with 10 bases sitting between them. CDR3 length: 15 residues. Germline loops: CDR1 MNHEY, CDR2 SMNVEV (reference sequence).

The V call is TRBV5-4, the J call TRBJ2-7; D perhaps matches TRBD1 (6 bases). Germline lookup yields CDR1 SGHNT and CDR2 YYREEE (reference sequence). Trimming stripped 0 bases from V and 4 bases from J, with 14 bases between. The CDR3 contains 15 residues. CDR3 residues: CASSLGRDTRYEQYF. CDR3 in DNA: TGTGCCAGCAGCTTGGGACGGGACACAAGATACGAGCAGTACTTC.

J is TRBJ1-2 and V is TRBV7-6, with 7 bases aligning to TRBD1. Germline V lookup: CDR1 SGHVS, CDR2 FNYEAQ. The CDR3 totals 15 residues. Trimming cost V 5 bases and J 8 bases; bases outside gene matches: 14. The DNA of the CDR3 is TGTGCCAGCAGCGCCAAGCGACAGGGTCTGGGCGGCTACACCTTC. Its protein product is CASSAKRQGLGGYTF.

The chain has TRBV27 and TRBJ1-6; D might be TRBD1 (6 bases). Trimming took off 6 bases at V and 6 bases at J, with 15 bases between the two ends. This CDR3 is 15 amino acids long. Germline V gene sequence: CDR1 MNHEY, CDR2 SMNVEV (reference sequence). The CDR3 DNA sequence: TGTGCCAGCAGGACCCTGGGGGGGGCTAATTCACCCCTCCACTTT. Translated: CASRTLGGANSPLHF.

V usage is TRBV5-1 and J usage is TRBJ1-1; 9 bases fit TRBD1. The CDR3 consists of 17 residues. V lost 4 bases and J lost 4; bases outside the gene matches: 14. In germline, CDR1 is SGHRS, CDR2 YFSETQ. CDR3 residues: CASSLGQWTGARTEAFF. The CDR3 bases are TGCGCCAGCAGCCTCGGACAGTGGACAGGGGCGCGCACTGAAGCTTTCTTT.

This clone has just one count. The chain joins TRBV24-1 to TRBJ1-5, with D uncertain. Trimming cost V 5 bases and J 1 base, with 5 bases left between them. From germline, CDR1 is KGHDR and CDR2 SFDVKD. The length of the CDR3 is 13 residues. The CDR3: CATSGSSNQPQHF. Written as DNA, the CDR3 is TGTGCCACCAGTGGGTCGAGCAATCAGCCCCAGCATTTT.

This chain links TRBV9 with TRBJ2-7; the D gene is possibly TRBD1 (6 bases). Per germline, CDR1 SGDLS and CDR2 YYNGEE. The CDR3 is 16 amino acids. Trimming pared 4 bases from V and 0 bases from J, leaving 17 bases between. CDR3 DNA sequence: TGTGCCAGCAGCTCTAACAGGGACGAACCCTCCTACGAGCAGTACTTC. The encoded protein is CASSSNRDEPSYEQYF.

The J gene is TRBJ2-7, the V gene TRBV6-2 or TRBV6-3, with D possibly TRBD2 on 5 matching bases. Germline-derived CDR1 and CDR2 are MNHEY and SVGEGT. This CDR3 contains 13 residues. Trimming cost V 5 bases and J 0 bases, with 8 bases left between them. CDR3 DNA sequence: TGTGCCAGCAGTACCGGGATCTCCTACGAGCAGTACTTC. As protein: CASSTGISYEQYF.

This clone has a handful of counts. V is TRBV20-1 and J is TRBJ2-5; D assignment may be TRBD1 or TRBD2 (5 bases each). V lost 3 bases to trimming and J lost 4 bases, with 18 bases between them. Germline CDR1 DFQATT, CDR2 SNEGSKA (reference sequence). CDR3 length equals 15 residues. This CDR3 reads CSASTGRDSRETQYF. The CDR3 nucleotides read TGCAGTGCTAGTACGGGGCGAGACAGCCGAGAGACCCAGTACTTC.

V is TRBV24-1 and J is TRBJ2-1; 14 bases fit TRBD2. The J segment lost 10 bases and the V segment lost 3 bases, leaving 7 bases of the junction unmatched. The germline V gene has CDR1 KGHDR and CDR2 SFDVKD. The CDR3 contains 16 residues. The CDR3 bases are TGTGCCACCAGTGATCCGGGACTAGCGGGAGTAAGCGAGCAGTTCTTC. Amino acids: CATSDPGLAGVSEQFF.

A few counts support this clone. The rearrangement uses TRBV29-1 and TRBJ2-3; TRBD2 matches at 9 bases. J gave up 6 bases and V 8 bases, and 6 bases lay outside the gene matches. Germline CDR1 SQVTM, CDR2 ANQGSEA. This CDR3 contains 12 residues. CDR3 sequence: CSIAGVFDTQYF. For the CDR3, the DNA is TGCAGCATAGCGGGAGTCTTCGATACGCAGTATTTT.

The rearrangement uses TRBV7-2 and TRBJ2-3; 9 nucleotides line up with TRBD2. The CDR3 is made up of 16 amino acids. Germline V gene data show CDR1 as SGHTA and CDR2 as FQGNSA. V was pared by 2 bases and J by 4 bases, with 7 bases of the junction left unmatched. The CDR3 region is CASSLSLAGLSDTQYF. The CDR3 region has the DNA TGTGCCAGCAGCTTATCTCTAGCGGGACTCTCAGATACGCAGTATTTT.

The rearrangement uses TRBV5-6 and TRBJ1-3; no clear D. Germline V CDR1 and CDR2: SGHDT, YYEEEE. Trimming stripped 0 bases from V and 4 bases from J, with 8 bases between. The CDR3 consists of 14 residues. CDR3 DNA sequence: TGTGCCAGCAGCTTGGGTACGTTAGGAAACACCATATATTTT. Encoded protein: CASSLGTLGNTIYF.